The sample holds a few counts of the clone carrying this TCR beta chain. Its antigen is unidentified. The data stem from a study of cytomegalovirus exposure and HLA in healthy donors. On the study more broadly: Sequencing of approximately 190 million T cells in an earlier analysis found around 110 million unique TCR beta sequences.

V lost 3 bases and J 7 bases, leaving 10 bases between the germline ends. This CDR3 region has 14 residues. Germline loops: CDR1 MNHNS, CDR2 SASEGT. Primers for the PCR totalled 60 Vbeta and 13 Jbeta. Some clones are missing from TCRdb's copy, which holds only in-frame ones; the method was immunoSEQ multiplex PCR. This table has over 150,000 clones, 74% appearing once. Study findings and constraints: After further analysis at a later stage, 16,951 TCR beta sequences were associated with HLA alleles at 0.05 false discovery rate. The majority of TCR sequences were rare, yet some public TCRs appeared in many donors. The listing of 150 to 200 TCR beta chains classed them as cytomegalovirus-associated.

This clonotype was obtained from a man in his thirties or forties in good health and CMV-seronegative. The chain has TRBV6-1 and TRBJ1-6, with D maybe TRBD1 (6 bases). The specimen was PBMCs. The CDR3 spells CASSDRTDNSPLHF. The CDR3 DNA follows: TGTGCCAGCAGTGATAGGACAGACAATTCACCCCTCCACTTT.